These T cell receptor beta chains were read from a single sample in a study of T-cell reconstitution after alpha-beta-depleted transplantation in children. TCRdb re-analysed the PCR reads in MiXCR, keeping a single row per CDR3 protein. Here the sample spans about 300,000 distinct CDR3 sequences, nearly 8% being singletons. The sequences come from peripheral blood, collected 360 days after TCRalphabeta/CD19-depleted stem cell transplant. All receptors derive from a female patient aged 2 to 10 who had a stem cell transplant for Fanconi anemia, so the T cells may come from the graft donor. CDR3s include the opening cysteine and the closing phenylalanine or tryptophan. The order of the fields is J gene, D gene, V gene, clone size, CDR3 protein, CDR3 DNA. A D gene is named only where the DNA matches it firmly. Some rows have no size entry. The others give once, few or many, or a class for an expanded clone.

TRBJ1-5,.,TRBV7-2,.,CASSFRAGFQPQHF,TGTGCCAGCAGCTTTCGGGCAGGGTTTCAGCCCCAGCATTTT
TRBJ1-6,.,TRBV5-4,.,CASSLGGNWNSPLHF,TGTGCCAGCAGCTTGGGGGGTAATTGGAATTCACCCCTCCACTTT
TRBJ2-1,TRBD2,TRBV9,many,CASSVAGGLHNEQFF,TGTGCCAGCAGCGTAGCGGGAGGGCTGCATAATGAGCAGTTCTTC
TRBJ2-7,.,TRBV20-1,many,CSARDRVIEQYF,TGCAGTGCTAGAGATCGGGTGATCGAGCAGTACTTC
TRBJ1-6,.,TRBV27,many,CASSLFRATYNSPLHF,TGTGCCAGCAGTTTATTCCGGGCCACCTATAATTCACCCCTCCACTTT
TRBJ1-3,TRBD1,TRBV5-5,many,CASSSTRGTGNTIYF,TGTGCCAGCAGCTCGACCAGGGGGACTGGAAACACCATATATTTT
TRBJ2-3,TRBD2,TRBV4-1,.,CASSPKGLAGRTDTQYF,TGCGCCAGCAGCCCTAAGGGACTAGCGGGGCGCACAGATACGCAGTATTTT
TRBJ1-2,TRBD1,TRBV24-1,.,CATSGHSGTGYGYTF,TGTGCCACCAGTGGCCATTCCGGGACAGGGTATGGCTACACCTTC
TRBJ2-1,.,TRBV19,.,CASRPVEGNEQFF,TGTGCCAGTAGGCCAGTGGAGGGCAATGAGCAGTTCTTC
TRBJ2-3,.,TRBV27,few,CASKTEGGSFTDTQYF,TGCGCCAGCAAAACTGAGGGGGGCTCCTTCACAGATACGCAGTATTTT
TRBJ2-5,.,TRBV5-1,many,CASSPRVLLETQYF,TGCGCCAGCAGCCCACGAGTGCTTTTAGAGACCCAGTACTTC
TRBJ1-1,.,TRBV12-3/TRBV12-4,many,CASSLGLYTEAFF,TGTGCCAGCAGTTTAGGCTTGTACACTGAAGCTTTCTTT
TRBJ2-2,.,TRBV6-5,.,CASSYSFDSLEQPGELFF,TGTGCCAGCAGTTACTCCTTCGATTCCCTAGAGCAGCCCGGGGAGCTGTTTTTT
TRBJ2-1,.,TRBV18,many,CASSPLGDEQFF,TGTGCCAGCTCACCTCTCGGGGATGAGCAGTTCTTC
TRBJ2-7,.,TRBV9,.,CASSVDVGMYSYEQYF,TGTGCCAGCAGCGTAGATGTCGGGATGTACTCCTACGAGCAGTACTTC
TRBJ1-1,.,TRBV5-1,many,CASSLLGPSNTEAFF,TGCGCCAGCAGCTTGTTGGGCCCCTCGAACACTGAAGCTTTCTTT
TRBJ1-2,TRBD1,TRBV10-3,many,CAISESRDSPNYGYTF,TGTGCCATCAGTGAGTCCCGGGACAGCCCAAACTATGGCTACACCTTC
TRBJ1-5,.,TRBV10-3,.,CAISESLGRKGNQPQHF,TGTGCCATCAGTGAGTCCCTCGGGCGGAAGGGCAATCAGCCCCAGCATTTT
TRBJ1-2,.,TRBV7-2,many,CASSPPRGRGSYGYTF,TGTGCCAGCAGCCCCCCGAGAGGGCGGGGTAGCTATGGCTACACCTTC
TRBJ2-6,.,TRBV27,many,CASSFDNNSGANVLTF,TGTGCCAGCAGTTTCGACAATAACTCTGGGGCCAACGTCCTGACTTTC
TRBJ2-1,.,TRBV7-2,many,CASSLMVVYNEQFF,TGTGCCAGCAGCTTAATGGTAGTCTACAATGAGCAGTTCTTC
TRBJ1-5,.,TRBV7-9,many,CASSSPNQPQHF,TGTGCCAGCAGCTCACCGAATCAGCCCCAGCATTTT
TRBJ1-4,.,TRBV5-6,many,CASSLSGFSATNEKLFF,TGTGCCAGCAGCCTTAGTGGTTTCTCTGCAACTAATGAAAAACTGTTTTTT
TRBJ2-7,TRBD1,TRBV5-6,many,CASSRDSFEQYF,TGTGCCAGCAGCAGGGACAGTTTCGAGCAGTACTTC
TRBJ1-3,TRBD1,TRBV12-3/TRBV12-4,.,CASGTEHSGNTIYF,TGTGCCAGCGGGACAGAGCACTCTGGAAACACCATATATTTT
TRBJ1-5,.,TRBV18,.,CASSTLIGSNQPQHF,TGTGCCAGCTCAACCTTGATCGGTAGCAATCAGCCCCAGCATTTT
TRBJ1-5,.,TRBV12-3/TRBV12-4,many,CASRRTGSSNQPQHF,TGTGCCAGCAGACGAACGGGGAGCAGCAATCAGCCCCAGCATTTT
TRBJ2-6,.,TRBV28,.,CASSPGGPSGANVLTF,TGTGCCAGCAGTCCTGGGGGGCCCTCTGGGGCCAACGTCCTGACTTTC
TRBJ1-6,TRBD1,TRBV3-1,few,CASSQEVWDSNSPLHF,TGTGCCAGCAGCCAAGAAGTTTGGGACAGTAATTCACCCCTCCACTTT
TRBJ2-3,TRBD2,TRBV12-3/TRBV12-4,many,CANRRGGPTDTQYF,TGTGCCAATCGACGGGGAGGGCCCACAGATACGCAGTATTTT
TRBJ2-1,.,TRBV28,few,CASSRGRGAPFHEQFF,TGTGCCAGCAGCCGGGGGAGGGGGGCCCCTTTTCATGAGCAGTTCTTC
TRBJ2-2,TRBD2,TRBV27,many,CASSLLAGAGELFF,TGTGCCAGCAGTTTACTAGCGGGAGCCGGGGAGCTGTTTTTT
TRBJ2-5,.,TRBV7-9,.,CASSFPRDSRETQYF,TGTGCCAGCAGCTTTCCCCGGGACTCGAGAGAGACCCAGTACTTC
TRBJ1-3,TRBD1,TRBV11-1,.,CASSESDRTISGNTIYF,TGTGCCAGCAGCGAGTCGGACAGGACTATCTCTGGAAACACCATATATTTT
TRBJ2-1,.,TRBV7-3,.,CASSLFGSGSIPYNEQFF,TGTGCCAGCAGCTTATTTGGTAGCGGTTCCATACCCTACAATGAGCAGTTCTTC
TRBJ2-1,TRBD2,TRBV11-2,many,CASSLPDGRGQFF,TGTGCCAGCAGCTTACCGGACGGGAGGGGGCAGTTCTTC
TRBJ1-1,.,TRBV6-6,.,CASAEMNTEAFF,TGTGCCAGTGCCGAGATGAACACTGAAGCTTTCTTT
TRBJ1-6,TRBD1,TRBV28,many,CASSSLDRGNSPLHF,TGTGCCAGCAGTTCCCTGGACAGGGGCAATTCACCCCTCCACTTT
TRBJ2-3,TRBD1,TRBV9,many,CASSTGVTDTQYF,TGTGCCAGCAGCACAGGGGTGACAGATACGCAGTATTTT
TRBJ2-3,TRBD2,TRBV2,.,CASSVRGSVSDTQYF,TGTGCCAGCAGTGTGCGGGGGTCGGTCTCAGATACGCAGTATTTT
TRBJ1-2,.,TRBV3-1,.,CASSQGDGYTF,TGTGCCAGCAGCCAAGGCGATGGCTACACCTTC
TRBJ2-2,.,TRBV5-1,many,CASSLDSDLNTGELFF,TGCGCCAGCAGCTTGGATAGCGACCTGAACACCGGGGAGCTGTTTTTT
TRBJ1-6,TRBD1,TRBV7-6,many,CASSSGTVNSPLHF,TGTGCCAGCAGCTCGGGGACAGTTAATTCACCCCTCCACTTT
TRBJ2-5,TRBD2,TRBV24-1,.,CATSGGTGGPETQYF,TGTGCCACCAGTGGCGGAACGGGGGGGCCGGAGACCCAGTACTTC
TRBJ1-2,.,TRBV19,few,CASRSLRIEGYTF,TGTGCCAGTAGGTCTTTACGGATCGAGGGCTACACCTTC
TRBJ2-3,TRBD1,TRBV24-1,many,CATSPPGGPTQYF,TGTGCCACCAGCCCCCCAGGGGGTCCTACGCAGTATTTT
TRBJ1-1,TRBD1,TRBV29-1,many,CSVARGQGDTEAFF,TGCAGCGTTGCCCGGGGACAGGGAGACACTGAAGCTTTCTTT
TRBJ1-2,.,TRBV4-1,.,CASSQEGLNYGYTF,TGCGCCAGCAGCCAAGAAGGGTTGAACTATGGCTACACCTTC
TRBJ1-1,.,TRBV5-5,few,CASSLAPGATTQAFF,TGTGCCAGCAGCCTGGCCCCGGGGGCTACAACCCAAGCTTTCTTT
TRBJ2-4,.,TRBV7-9,.,CASSLAPSDIQYF,TGTGCCAGCAGCTTAGCGCCATCGGACATTCAGTACTTC
TRBJ2-1,TRBD2,TRBV10-1,many,CASSPGTSGSHEQFF,TGCGCCAGCAGCCCCGGGACTAGCGGGAGTCATGAGCAGTTCTTC
TRBJ2-3,.,TRBV11-2,.,CASGSKAQSTDTQYF,TGTGCCAGCGGGTCGAAGGCCCAGAGCACAGATACGCAGTATTTT
TRBJ1-2,.,TRBV7-2,many,CASSPTDYGYTF,TGTGCCAGCAGCCCGACAGACTATGGCTACACCTTC
TRBJ1-6,TRBD1,TRBV28,few,CASSSSSGTDDYNSPLHF,TGTGCCAGCAGTTCCTCCTCCGGGACAGACGACTATAATTCACCCCTCCACTTT